A selection of T cell receptor beta chains follows, all from one sample in a study of regulatory T cells in long-lasting Graves disease. TCRdb called the multiplex PCR reads again in MiXCR, with one record for every CDR3 protein. The sample holds a few hundred thousand distinct CDR3 sequences; 23% are singletons and the top ten take approximately 26%. This specimen was peripheral blood mononuclear cells (PBMCs), taken when the disease was refractory, from a patient treated with antithyroid drugs. The source is a female donor with Graves disease. The conserved cysteine and the conserved F or W are not part of the CDR3 here. Each record gives: V gene, J gene, CDR3 protein.

V: TRBV4-1; J: TRBJ1-2; CDR3: ASSPRLQGVPYGYT
V: TRBV12-5; J: TRBJ1-6; CDR3: ASGLLRASPLH
V: TRBV5-5; J: TRBJ1-2; CDR3: ASSPETWTANYGYT
V: TRBV30; J: TRBJ2-2; CDR3: AWSPRGDYNRNTGELF
V: TRBV5-1; J: TRBJ2-5; CDR3: ASSPRAGFAETQY
V: TRBV28; J: TRBJ1-1; CDR3: ASSVAGQGLEAF
V: TRBV28; J: TRBJ2-1; CDR3: ASNLPGGEQF
V: TRBV12-3/TRBV12-4; J: TRBJ2-6; CDR3: ASSRLGGAGANVLT
V: TRBV29-1; J: TRBJ1-4; CDR3: SAKTGEGQGGEKLF
V: TRBV5-1; J: TRBJ2-7; CDR3: ASSSSSGRALVGTYEQY
V: TRBV20-1; J: TRBJ1-1; CDR3: SASKTGNTEAF
V: TRBV7-2; J: TRBJ2-7; CDR3: ASSYRESYEQY
V: TRBV10-3; J: TRBJ2-2; CDR3: AISGPSGTGELF
V: TRBV7-2; J: TRBJ1-3; CDR3: ASSTTFSGNTTY
V: TRBV20-1; J: TRBJ1-5; CDR3: SARVGRAGQPQH
V: TRBV20-1; J: TRBJ2-2; CDR3: SASPGLAGTGELF
V: TRBV27; J: TRBJ2-7; CDR3: ASQGTSGRYEQY
V: TRBV28; J: TRBJ2-7; CDR3: ASTHGTAAYEQY
V: TRBV6-1; J: TRBJ2-3; CDR3: ASSPFGLREGRDTQY
V: TRBV5-8; J: TRBJ2-1; CDR3: ASSLTREAYNEQF
V: TRBV6-1; J: TRBJ2-4; CDR3: ASSGDAPYIQY
V: TRBV27; J: TRBJ1-2; CDR3: ASSDQVRGYGYT
V: TRBV29-1; J: TRBJ2-7; CDR3: SVVLVGTAYEQY
V: TRBV6-2/TRBV6-3; J: TRBJ2-2; CDR3: ASSYGQGLYTGELF